Below, 24 T cell receptor beta chains from the same sample are listed, as sequenced in a study of tumor-infiltrating lymphocytes in primary liver carcinoma. The template, roughly 0.45 ug total RNA, yielded TCR beta cDNA made with a constant-region primer. Slightly modified ARM-PCR served as the procedure for the TCR beta libraries. These libraries came from three rounds of nested multiplex PCR. The study ran its first two PCR rounds for 9 to 10 cycles each, using TRBV1-TRBV30 forward primers and a C-beta reverse primer. TCRdb redid the calling of the multiplex PCR reads with MiXCR, one entry per CDR3 protein. This table holds about 130,000 distinct CDR3 sequences, around 64% found once. Unsorted bulk tissue (about 20-30 mg) underwent RNA and DNA co-extraction. The sequenced sample consisted of liver tumor tissue from sampling region 3. Noted subset: tumor region T3, left-lateral pole. The receptor set was obtained from an older woman with primary liver carcinoma and hepatitis B virus infection.

This clonotype occurred many times. J is TRBJ1-5 and V is TRBV5-3; D call uncertain. TRBV5-3 is labeled an ORF, and its function is uncertain. This CDR3 has 13 amino acids. Trimming pared 3 bases from V and 3 bases from J, leaving 7 bases between. CDR3 residues: CARSYDPNQPQHF. CDR3 nucleotide sequence: TGTGCCAGAAGCTACGACCCCAATCAGCCCCAGCATTTT.

This clonotype was counted only a few times. Sequence at one end of the junction differs from germline and may be a read error. This chain links TRBV29-1 with TRBJ2-2; TRBD2 might be the D (5 bases). The CDR3 is made up of 12 amino acids. CDR1 is SQVTM, CDR2 ANQGSEA, per germline. The CDR3 reads CSAPEHTGVLSF. CDR3 in DNA: TGCAGCGCACCAGAACACACCGGGGTGCTGTCTTTT.

Ten or more counts support this clonotype. The chain uses TRBV29-1 and TRBJ1-5; D is ambiguous. V gave up 5 bases and J gave up 4 bases, with 12 bases separating them. The CDR3 is 13 amino acids. CDR1 and CDR2 (germline): SQVTM, ANQGSEA. The CDR3 region is CSVTETGNQPQHF. The CDR3 bases are TGCAGCGTTACAGAGACGGGAAATCAGCCCCAGCATTTT.

This clonotype was found many times. The rearrangement joins TRBV11-2 to TRBJ1-1; D gene uncertain. This CDR3 contains 14 residues. Germline V lookup: CDR1 SGHAT, CDR2 FQNNGV. V was pared by 3 bases and J by 4 bases, with 12 bases between. The CDR3 loop is CASSFWTEITEAFF. CDR3 DNA sequence: TGTGCCAGCAGCTTCTGGACGGAGATCACTGAAGCTTTCTTT.

V usage is TRBV19 and J usage is TRBJ2-1; 10 bases map to TRBD2. The CDR3 sequence is 16 residues long. From germline, CDR1 is LNHDA and CDR2 SQIVND (reference sequence). V was pared by 4 bases and J by 14 bases, with 17 bases of the junction left unmatched. In nucleotides, the CDR3 is TGTGCCAGTAGTACCGGTGAGGGACTAGCGTTTGCGAAGGAGTTCTTC. Residues: CASSTGEGLAFAKEFF.

A word on this clonotype: The conserved phenylalanine or tryptophan is not found at the CDR3 terminus, so this likely reflects a read error. The DNA is omitted, as the CDR3 cannot be located on it reliably, and the CDR3 follows TCRdb's listing. The chain recombines TRBV11-3 with TRBJ2-7; the table gives TRBD2 as D, unverified against the DNA. Germline V lookup: CDR1 SGHNT, CDR2 YENEEA. The CDR3 is 15 amino acids in total, end residues counted. Here the CDR3 reads CTSSIWDSGSYEQYI.

With regard to this clonotype: The CDR3 does not close with the conserved phenylalanine or tryptophan, likely indicating a read error. The DNA is left out, because the CDR3 cannot be placed on it with certainty; the CDR3 is given as TCRdb lists it. The V gene is TRBV5-4, the J gene TRBJ2-1. Per germline, CDR1 SGHNT and CDR2 YYREEE (reference sequence). 14 amino acids form the CDR3, both terminal residues included. CDR3 sequence: CASSGSSSYNEQFL.

This clonotype was detected many times. V usage is TRBV6-1 and J usage is TRBJ1-3; the match to TRBD1 covers 7 bases. Per germline, CDR1 MNHNS and CDR2 SASEGT. The J segment lost 0 bases and the V segment lost 11 bases, leaving 4 bases of the junction unmatched. The CDR3 is made up of 13 amino acids. The CDR3 reads CAGTGDSGNTIYF. For the CDR3, the DNA is TGTGCCGGTACAGGGGACTCTGGAAACACCATATATTTT.

This clonotype appeared a few times. One end of the junction does not line up with germline, which may come from a read error. The chain links TRBV18 to TRBJ2-5; no clear D gene. The CDR3 covers 14 residues. CDR1 is KGHSH, CDR2 LQKENI, per germline. CDR3: CASSPPGSQKTQYF. Written as DNA, the CDR3 is TGTGCCAGCTCACCACCGGGCTCCCAAAAGACCCAGTACTTC.

The chain combines TRBV10-3 with TRBJ2-7; 8 nucleotides agree with TRBD1. V lost 4 bases to trimming and J lost 3 bases; unmatched junction nucleotides: 8. Germline CDR1 is ENHRY and CDR2 is SYGVKD. This CDR3 spans 15 amino acids. The CDR3, as DNA: TGTGCCATCAGTGGGTCATACAGGGGGTTCTACGAGCAGTACTTC. Translated, it gives CAISGSYRGFYEQYF.

To note about this clonotype: A much more abundant neighbour one base away suggests this may be a read error. The DNA for the CDR3 is TGTACCAGCAGCCCGGGACAGGGGAACTATGGCTACACCTTC. Its translation is CTSSPGQGNYGYTF. This chain joins TRBV7-8 and TRBJ1-2, with TRBD1 identical over 10 bases. CDR3 length equals 14 residues. The V gene's germline CDR1 is SGHVS and CDR2 FQNEAQ. The whole variable domain, remainder taken from reference TRBV7-8 and TRBJ1-2, is GAGVSQSPRYKVAKRGQDVALRCDPISGHVSLFWYQQALGQGPEFLTYFQNEAQLDKSGLPSDRFFAERPEGSVSTLKIQRTQQEDSAVYLCTSSPGQGNYGYTFGSGTRLTVV.

This clonotype was seen only once. The junction shows a germline mismatch at one end, possibly a read error. The chain couples TRBV6-5 to TRBJ2-7; weak D call: TRBD1 (5 bases). Germline CDR1 and CDR2: MNHEY and SVGAGI. This CDR3 has 12 residues. The CDR3 bases are TGTGGCAGCACTTCTAGGGGTTACGAGCAGTACTTC. Amino acids: CGSTSRGYEQYF.

Concerning this clonotype itself: One junction end disagrees with the germline gene, perhaps due to a read error. The genes are TRBV11-2 and TRBJ2-5; D may be TRBD1 (6 bases). This CDR3 comprises 14 residues. The germline gives CDR1 SGHAT, CDR2 FQNNGV. This chain's CDR3 is CASSVGPRGEIQYF. The CDR3 DNA is TGTGCCAGTAGTGTTGGACCCAGGGGTGAGATCCAGTACTTC. The variable domain in full, completed from reference TRBV11-2 and TRBJ2-5, reads EAGVAQSPRYKIIEKRQSVAFWCNPISGHATLYWYQQILGQGPKLLIQFQNNGVVDDSQLPKDRFSAERLKGVDSTLKIQPAKLEDSAVYLCASSVGPRGEIQYFGPGTRLLVL.

This clonotype showed up many times. The V call is TRBV4-1, the J call TRBJ2-5; D is possibly TRBD2 (6 bases). V lost 0 bases and J lost 1, with 12 bases in between. CDR1 and CDR2 from the germline V gene are MGHRA and YSYEKL. The CDR3 is 16 residues long. CDR3 sequence (DNA): TGCGCCAGCAGCCAAGATAGGACTACCGGCCAAGAGACCCAGTACTTC. Translation gives CASSQDRTTGQETQYF.

As for this clonotype: The junction departs from germline at one end; a sequencing error may be responsible. The chain couples TRBV6-5 to TRBJ1-5, with D perhaps TRBD1 (5 bases). The CDR3 is made up of 15 amino acids. Germline values: CDR1 MNHEY, CDR2 SVGAGI. The CDR3 nucleotides read TGTGCCAGCAGTTACTCGTTTACAGGAGAGGCGCCCCAGGATTTT. Its translation: CASSYSFTGEAPQDF.

Of note for this clonotype: A read error may be the cause here, since a much bigger clone is one base away. CDR3 in DNA: TGTGCCAGCGGGACAGGGACCTACGAGAAGTACTTC. This sequence encodes CASGTGTYEKYF. V and J are TRBV5-6 and TRBJ2-7; 9 bases align to TRBD1. The CDR3 covers 12 residues. Germline lookup yields CDR1 SGHDT and CDR2 YYEEEE.

This clonotype was seen many times. The chain combines TRBV4-1 with TRBJ2-7; no firm D call. Germline CDR1 is MGHRA and CDR2 is YSYEKL. V gave up 1 base and J gave up 5 bases, with 9 bases separating them. CDR3 size: 13 residues. CDR3 DNA: TGCGCCAGCAGCCAAGTAACGGGTGACGAGCAGTACTTC. Amino acids: CASSQVTGDEQYF.

The genes are TRBV12-5 and TRBJ2-2; D ambiguous. The germline gives CDR1 LGHNT, CDR2 FRNRAP. V lost 6 bases, J lost 4 bases, and 12 bases lay in between. CDR3 length: 14 residues. The CDR3 here is CASGPPMSTGELFF. DNA of the CDR3: TGTGCTAGTGGGCCACCGATGAGCACCGGGGAGCTGTTTTTT.

This clonotype has only a few counts. This chain connects TRBV9 to TRBJ2-7; no clear D gene. In germline, CDR1 is SGDLS, CDR2 YYNGEE. The CDR3 covers 13 residues. V was shortened by 2 bases and J by 0 bases, with 6 bases between the two germline ends. The chain's CDR3 is CASSVAHSYEQYF. DNA for the CDR3: TGTGCCAGCAGCGTGGCGCACTCCTACGAGCAGTACTTC.

About this clonotype itself: An end of the junction differs from the germline gene, which may be a read error. The chain uses TRBV7-3 and TRBJ2-1; TRBD2 matches at 7 bases. In germline, CDR1 is SGHTA, CDR2 FQGTGA. CDR3 length: 15 residues. The CDR3 is CAISSHAGVSNEQFF. The CDR3 bases are TGTGCCATCAGCTCCCACGCGGGAGTCTCGAATGAGCAGTTCTTC.

Points on this clonotype: A junction boundary mismatches the germline segment, possibly from a read error. CDR3 nucleotide sequence: TGTGCCACCAGCGTGCAGGGTGAGGCTACTGGGATTACGTACGAGCAGTACTTC. Amino acid sequence: CATSVQGEATGITYEQYF. The V gene is TRBV11-2, the J gene TRBJ2-7; tentatively, D is TRBD1 (5 bases). Germline assignment: CDR1 SGHAT and CDR2 FQNNGV. This CDR3 spans 18 amino acids. Combining the CDR3 with reference TRBV11-2 and TRBJ2-7 gives the whole variable domain EAGVAQSPRYKIIEKRQSVAFWCNPISGHATLYWYQQILGQGPKLLIQFQNNGVVDDSQLPKDRFSAERLKGVDSTLKIQPAKLEDSAVYLCATSVQGEATGITYEQYFGPGTRLTVT.

This clonotype was found once. At one end, the junction sequence differs from germline, possibly due to a read error. The chain has TRBV6-1 and TRBJ2-3; the D is unclear. Germline CDR1 reads MNHNS; CDR2 reads SASEGT. The CDR3 totals 12 residues. The CDR3 loop is CASSVLGDTQYF. As DNA, the CDR3 is TGTGCCAGTAGTGTGCTAGGGGATACGCAGTATTTT.

V gene TRBV7-8 combines with J gene TRBJ2-3; D ambiguous. Trimming shortened V by 0 bases and J by 5 bases, and 9 bases separated the two germline ends. Germline CDR1 SGHVS, CDR2 FQNEAQ. This CDR3 has 14 residues. The CDR3 region is CASSLAGLEDTQYF. Here the CDR3 DNA reads TGTGCCAGCAGCTTAGCGGGATTAGAAGATACGCAGTATTTT.

This clonotype showed up many times. The chain employs TRBV7-8 and TRBJ1-1; the D gene is possibly TRBD1 (6 bases). Germline V gene data show CDR1 as SGHVS and CDR2 as FQNEAQ. The CDR3 totals 15 residues. Between the trimmed V and J ends, which lost 4 bases and 3 bases, there was a span of 15 bases. The CDR3 sequence is CASSSRQERHTEAFF. The CDR3 coding sequence is TGTGCCAGCAGCTCACGACAGGAGCGACACACTGAAGCTTTCTTT.